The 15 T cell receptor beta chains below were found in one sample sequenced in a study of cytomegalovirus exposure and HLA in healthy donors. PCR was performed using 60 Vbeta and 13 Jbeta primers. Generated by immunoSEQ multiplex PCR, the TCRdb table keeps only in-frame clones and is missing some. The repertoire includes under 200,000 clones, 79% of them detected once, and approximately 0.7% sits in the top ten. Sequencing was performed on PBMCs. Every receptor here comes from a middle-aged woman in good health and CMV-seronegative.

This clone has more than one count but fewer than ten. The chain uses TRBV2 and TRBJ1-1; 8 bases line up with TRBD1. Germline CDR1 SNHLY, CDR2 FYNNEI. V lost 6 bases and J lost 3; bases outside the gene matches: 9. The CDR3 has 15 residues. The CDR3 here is CASSDRDRRDTEAFF. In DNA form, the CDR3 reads TGTGCCAGCAGCGACAGGGACAGGAGGGACACTGAAGCTTTCTTT.

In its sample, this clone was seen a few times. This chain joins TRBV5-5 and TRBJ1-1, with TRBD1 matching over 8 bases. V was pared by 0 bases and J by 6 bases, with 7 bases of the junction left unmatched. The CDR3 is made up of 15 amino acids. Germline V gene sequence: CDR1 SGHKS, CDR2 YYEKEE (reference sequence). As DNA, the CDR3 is TGTGCCAGCAGCTTGGATACAGGGGGGTTATCTGAAGCTTTCTTT. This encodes CASSLDTGGLSEAFF.

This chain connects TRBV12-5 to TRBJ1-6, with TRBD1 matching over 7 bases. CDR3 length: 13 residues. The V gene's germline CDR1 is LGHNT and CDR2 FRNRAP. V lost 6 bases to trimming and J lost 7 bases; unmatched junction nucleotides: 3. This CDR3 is CASGGQINSPLHF. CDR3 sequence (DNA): TGTGCTAGTGGGGGACAGATCAATTCACCCCTCCACTTT.

CDR3 in DNA: TGTGCCAGCAGCTTGTATGGGCAGGGTCTCGGTGATGAGCAGTTCTTC. Amino acids: CASSLYGQGLGDEQFF. This chain connects TRBV5-6 to TRBJ2-1; possibly TRBD1 for D (5 bases). Trimming removed 1 base from V and 8 bases from J, with 19 bases in between. Germline CDR1 SGHDT, CDR2 YYEEEE. The CDR3 is 16 residues long.

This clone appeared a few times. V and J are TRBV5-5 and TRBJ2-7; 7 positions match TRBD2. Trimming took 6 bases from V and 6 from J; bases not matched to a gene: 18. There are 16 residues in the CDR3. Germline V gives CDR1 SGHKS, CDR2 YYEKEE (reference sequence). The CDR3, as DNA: TGTGCCAGCACCCCGTTGGGGGGGAGGGATCCAGGCGAGCAGTACTTC. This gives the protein CASTPLGGRDPGEQYF.

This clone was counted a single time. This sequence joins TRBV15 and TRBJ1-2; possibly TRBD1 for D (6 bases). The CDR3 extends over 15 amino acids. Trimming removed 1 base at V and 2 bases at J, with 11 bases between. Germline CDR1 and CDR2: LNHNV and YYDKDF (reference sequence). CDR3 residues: CATSRATGGNYGYTF. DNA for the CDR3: TGTGCCACCAGCAGAGCGACAGGCGGGAACTATGGCTACACCTTC. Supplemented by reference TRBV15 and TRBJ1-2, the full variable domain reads DAMVIQNPRYQVTQFGKPVTLSCSQTLNHNVMYWYQQKSSQAPKLLFHYYDKDFNNEADTPDNFQSRRPNTSFCFLDIRSPGLGDTAMYLCATSRATGGNYGYTFGSGTRLTVV.

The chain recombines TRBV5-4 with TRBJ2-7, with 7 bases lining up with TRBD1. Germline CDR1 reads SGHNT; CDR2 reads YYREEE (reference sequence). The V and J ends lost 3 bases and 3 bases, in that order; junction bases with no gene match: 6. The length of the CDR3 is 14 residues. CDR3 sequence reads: CASSSPGQNYEQYF. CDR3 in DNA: TGTGCCAGCAGCTCCCCGGGACAGAACTACGAGCAGTACTTC.

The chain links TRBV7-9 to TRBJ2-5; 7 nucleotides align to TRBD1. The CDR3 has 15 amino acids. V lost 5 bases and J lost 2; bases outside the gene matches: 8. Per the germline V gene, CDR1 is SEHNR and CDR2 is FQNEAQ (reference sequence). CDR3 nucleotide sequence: TGTGCCAGCAGCGTTGGACAGGCGAGACAAGAGACCCAGTACTTC. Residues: CASSVGQARQETQYF. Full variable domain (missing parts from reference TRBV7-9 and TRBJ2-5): DTGVSQNPRHKITKRGQNVTFRCDPISEHNRLYWYRQTLGQGPEFLTYFQNEAQLEKSRLLSDRFSAERPKGSFSTLEIQRTEQGDSAMYLCASSVGQARQETQYFGPGTRLLVL.

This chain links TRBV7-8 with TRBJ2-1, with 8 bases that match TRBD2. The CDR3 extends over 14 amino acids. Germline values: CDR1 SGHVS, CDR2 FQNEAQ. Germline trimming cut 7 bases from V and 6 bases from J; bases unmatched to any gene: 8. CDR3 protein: CASTLWTSSNEQFF. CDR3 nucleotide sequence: TGTGCCAGCACTCTATGGACTAGCAGCAATGAGCAGTTCTTC.

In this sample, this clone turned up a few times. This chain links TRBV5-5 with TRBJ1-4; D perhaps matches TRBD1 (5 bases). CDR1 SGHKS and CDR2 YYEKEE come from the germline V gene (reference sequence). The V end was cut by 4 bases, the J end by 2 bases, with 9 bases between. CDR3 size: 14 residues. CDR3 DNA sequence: TGTGCCAGCAGCCCAGGGTGGACTAATGAAAAACTGTTTTTT. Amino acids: CASSPGWTNEKLFF.

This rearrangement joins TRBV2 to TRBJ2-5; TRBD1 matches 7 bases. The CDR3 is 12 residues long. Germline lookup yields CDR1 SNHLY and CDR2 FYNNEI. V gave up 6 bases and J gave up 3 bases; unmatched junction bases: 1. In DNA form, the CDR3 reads TGTGCCAGCAGAGGGGGCGAAGAGACCCAGTACTTC. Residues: CASRGGEETQYF.

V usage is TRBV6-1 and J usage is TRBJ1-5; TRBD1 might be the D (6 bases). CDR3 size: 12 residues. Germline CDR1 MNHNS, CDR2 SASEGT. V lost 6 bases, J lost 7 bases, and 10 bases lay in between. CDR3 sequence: CASRTGSQPQHF. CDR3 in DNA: TGTGCCAGCAGAACAGGGTCCCAGCCCCAGCATTTT.

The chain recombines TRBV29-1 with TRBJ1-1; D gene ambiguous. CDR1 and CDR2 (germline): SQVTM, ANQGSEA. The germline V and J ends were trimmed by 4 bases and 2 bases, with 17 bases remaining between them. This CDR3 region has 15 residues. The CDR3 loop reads CSVGNRGGPNTEAFF. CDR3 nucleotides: TGCAGCGTTGGGAACAGAGGAGGACCCAACACTGAAGCTTTCTTT.

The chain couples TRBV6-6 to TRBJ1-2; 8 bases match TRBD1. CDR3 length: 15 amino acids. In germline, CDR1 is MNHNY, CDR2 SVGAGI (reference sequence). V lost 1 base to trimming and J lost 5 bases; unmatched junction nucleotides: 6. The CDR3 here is CASSYFQGAGYGYTF. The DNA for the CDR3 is TGTGCCAGCAGTTACTTTCAGGGGGCAGGGTATGGCTACACCTTC.

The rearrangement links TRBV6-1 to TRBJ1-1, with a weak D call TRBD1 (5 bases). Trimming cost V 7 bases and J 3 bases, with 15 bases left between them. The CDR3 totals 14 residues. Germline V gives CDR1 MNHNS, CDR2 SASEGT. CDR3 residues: CASTFRGEDTEAFF. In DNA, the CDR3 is TGTGCCAGCACCTTTAGAGGGGAGGACACTGAAGCTTTCTTT.